A selection of T cell receptor beta chains follows, all from one sample in a study of cytomegalovirus exposure and HLA in healthy donors. Assay used: immunoSEQ multiplex PCR; TCRdb lists only in-frame clones, some missing. The data contain more than 90,000 clones, approximately 76% of them singletons. The specimen sequenced was PBMCs. The receptor source for this set is a man aged 50-59 years in good health and CMV-seropositive. Both conserved end residues are part of each CDR3. The D gene is left open where the match is weak. Size tells how often a clone was seen (once, few, many) or the class of an expanded clone, and some rows leave it out.

v_gene	abundance	d_gene	j_gene	CDR3aa	CDR3nt
TRBV11-2	-	-	TRBJ2-2	CASSQFSGVSGELFF	TGTGCCAGCAGCCAATTCTCAGGGGTCTCCGGGGAGCTGTTTTTT
TRBV25-1	-	-	TRBJ1-4	CASKGQGPWELFF	TGTGCCAGCAAAGGGCAGGGTCCCTGGGAACTGTTTTTT
TRBV14	-	-	TRBJ1-5	CASSQDHGGQPQHF	TGTGCCAGCAGCCAAGATCACGGGGGTCAGCCCCAGCATTTT
TRBV29-1	-	TRBD2	TRBJ2-5	CSANSGSETQYF	TGCAGCGCTAACAGCGGGAGTGAGACCCAGTACTTC
TRBV7-9	-	-	TRBJ1-1	CASSLAGSGRAFF	TGTGCCAGCAGCTTAGCTGGGTCTGGGAGAGCTTTCTTT
TRBV5-4	few	-	TRBJ1-6	CASSVDISSSYNSPLHF	TGTGCCAGCAGTGTGGACATTTCGAGCTCCTATAATTCACCCCTCCACTTT
TRBV5-8	few	-	TRBJ2-5	CASIPRFKETQYF	TGTGCCAGCATCCCTAGATTTAAAGAGACCCAGTACTTC
TRBV2	once	-	TRBJ1-2	CASSLTVEGYTF	TGTGCCAGCAGCCTGACAGTGGAGGGCTACACCTTC
TRBV5-4	-	-	TRBJ2-5	CASSFSQQETQYF	TGTGCCAGCAGCTTTTCACAGCAAGAGACCCAGTACTTC
TRBV7-2	-	TRBD2	TRBJ2-3	CASSDPTSGGAADTQYF	TGTGCCAGCAGCGATCCGACTAGCGGGGGGGCAGCAGATACGCAGTATTTT
TRBV28	once	TRBD2	TRBJ2-3	CASSPPGAGVGPDTQYF	TGTGCCAGCAGTCCCCCCGGAGCGGGAGTGGGGCCAGATACGCAGTATTTT
TRBV11-2	-	TRBD1	TRBJ2-2	CASSFIPGQLNTGELFF	TGTGCCAGCAGCTTTATACCGGGACAGCTGAACACCGGGGAGCTGTTTTTT
TRBV6-1	-	TRBD1	TRBJ1-4	CASSDLLGTGHEKLFF	TGTGCCAGCAGTGACTTGTTGGGGACAGGGCATGAAAAACTGTTTTTT
TRBV5-6	-	-	TRBJ1-4	CASSLAANEKLFF	TGTGCCAGCAGCTTGGCCGCTAATGAAAAACTGTTTTTT